Listed here are 13 T cell receptor beta chains from one sample, sequenced in a study of OX40 agonist ivuxolimab in advanced cancers. Repertoires were generated with immunoSEQ multiplex PCR, while TCRdb's copy carries only in-frame clones and drops some. The table lists roughly 90,000 clones, about 87% of them singletons, with under 0.8% in the top ten. Sequences were derived from CD4+ or CD8+ T cells sorted from blood, sampled in a trial of the OX40 agonist ivuxolimab. The receptors were gathered from an adult with an advanced solid tumor such as melanoma, head and neck, liver or kidney cancer.

There are a few counts of this clone. This chain joins TRBV2 and TRBJ1-2; D uncertain. CDR3 size: 13 residues. CDR1 and CDR2 (germline): SNHLY, FYNNEI. Trimming cost V 7 bases and J 6 bases, with 15 bases left between them. This CDR3 is CASTKLGVDGYTF. CDR3 sequence (DNA): TGTGCCAGCACTAAGCTGGGAGTTGATGGCTACACCTTC.

This chain joins TRBV7-9 and TRBJ1-1, with a tentative D call TRBD1 (6 bases). V was clipped by 5 bases and J by 7 bases, with 11 bases between them. The V gene's germline CDR1 is SEHNR and CDR2 FQNEAQ (reference sequence). CDR3 length: 12 residues. CDR3 region: CASSTRQDEAFF. The CDR3 region has the DNA TGTGCCAGCAGCACAAGACAGGATGAAGCTTTCTTT.

Details on this clone: The sample contains more than one DNA sequence encoding this CDR3. The V call is TRBV27, the J call TRBJ1-6; D gene uncertain. V lost 2 bases, J lost 6 bases, and 14 bases lay in between. The CDR3 has 16 amino acids. In germline, CDR1 is MNHEY, CDR2 SMNVEV (reference sequence). Here the CDR3 reads CASSLILGSGNSPLHF. The DNA for the CDR3 is TGTGCCAGCAGTTTAATTCTTGGGAGTGGTAATTCACCCCTCCACTTT.

J is TRBJ1-5 and V is TRBV10-3; D is unclear. V gave up 5 bases and J gave up 0 bases, with 5 bases separating them. CDR1 ENHRY and CDR2 SYGVKD come from the germline V gene. The CDR3 runs 13 residues. This CDR3 is CAISTDSNQPQHF. The DNA of the CDR3 is TGTGCCATCAGTACTGATAGCAATCAGCCCCAGCATTTT.

The CDR3 loop reads CASMRTSYYNEQFF. The DNA for the CDR3 is TGTGCCAGCATGCGGACTAGCTACTACAATGAGCAGTTCTTC. This chain connects TRBV2 to TRBJ2-1, with 8 bases fitting TRBD2. The CDR3 length is 14 residues. Trimming removed 7 bases from V and 3 bases from J; junction bases left unmatched: 5. From germline, CDR1 is SNHLY and CDR2 FYNNEI.

On this clone: Other DNA variants within this sample encode the same CDR3. The chain uses TRBV28 and TRBJ1-1; D possibly corresponds to TRBD1 (5 bases). Looked up from germline, CDR1 is MDHEN and CDR2 is SYDVKM. V lost 2 bases and J 1 base, leaving 5 bases between the germline ends. The CDR3 extends over 13 amino acids. As DNA, the CDR3 is TGTGCCAGCAGTTTAGACAGGAACACTGAAGCTTTCTTT. Residues: CASSLDRNTEAFF.

The rearrangement links TRBV7-2 to TRBJ1-3; TRBD1 might be the D (6 bases). V gave up 6 bases and J gave up 4 bases, with 16 bases separating them. In germline, CDR1 is SGHTA, CDR2 FQGNSA. There are 15 residues in the CDR3. CDR3 nucleotide sequence: TGTGCCAGCAGACCGCAGGGGCTTCACGGAAACACCATATATTTT. This encodes CASRPQGLHGNTIYF.

The V gene is TRBV30, the J gene TRBJ2-3, with TRBD1 matching over 8 bases. The V gene end was trimmed by 3 bases and the J gene end by 2 bases; junction bases not matched to a gene: 4. This CDR3 contains 14 residues. Germline CDR1 and CDR2: GTSNPN and SVGIG (reference sequence). CDR3 residues: CAWRRQGNTDTQYF. In nucleotides, the CDR3 is TGTGCCTGGAGACGACAGGGGAACACAGATACGCAGTATTTT.

This clone was seen once. V and J are TRBV6-5 and TRBJ1-4, with 7 nucleotides matching TRBD1. Germline-derived CDR1 and CDR2 are MNHEY and SVGAGI. V shed 4 bases, J shed 6 bases, and the junction held 5 bases outside the gene matches. The CDR3 totals 14 residues. The CDR3 DNA sequence: TGTGCCAGCAGTTCCAGGACAGGTTATGAAAAACTGTTTTTT. It yields the protein CASSSRTGYEKLFF.

The chain employs TRBV5-4 and TRBJ2-7; D gene unclear. Germline loops: CDR1 SGHNT, CDR2 YYREEE (reference sequence). Trimming removed 0 bases from V and 0 bases from J, with 7 bases in between. The CDR3 extends over 14 amino acids. CDR3 DNA sequence: TGTGCCAGCAGCTTGGGTGTCGGCTCCTACGAGCAGTACTTC. It specifies CASSLGVGSYEQYF.

This clone was seen once. This chain joins TRBV7-2 and TRBJ2-7, with 12 bases fitting TRBD1. CDR3 length: 16 amino acids. V shed 4 bases and J 1 base; nucleotides not matched to a gene: 5. Germline values: CDR1 SGHTA, CDR2 FQGNSA. CDR3 amino acids: CASSSRDRGPSYEQYF. CDR3 in DNA: TGTGCCAGCAGCTCCCGGGACAGGGGGCCTTCCTACGAGCAGTACTTC. Complete variable domain (other parts from reference TRBV7-2 and TRBJ2-7): GAGVSQSPSNKVTEKGKDVELRCDPISGHTALYWYRQSLGQGLEFLIYFQGNSAPDKSGLPSDRFSAERTGGSVSTLTIQRTQQEDSAVYLCASSSRDRGPSYEQYFGPGTRLTVT.

The rearrangement links TRBV28 to TRBJ2-2; perhaps D is TRBD1 or TRBD2 (5 bases each). Germline-derived CDR1 and CDR2 are MDHEN and SYDVKM. The CDR3 length is 15 residues. V shed 4 bases and J shed 4 bases, with 13 bases lying between them. The CDR3 DNA reads TGTGCCAGCAGTTCTCCGGGACGAGGCACCGGGGAGCTGTTTTTT. Translated, it gives CASSSPGRGTGELFF.

The chain carries TRBV30 and TRBJ1-2; no clear D gene. There are 12 residues in the CDR3. Trimming removed 3 bases at V and 8 bases at J, with 13 bases between. CDR1 and CDR2 (germline): GTSNPN, SVGIG (reference sequence). CDR3 residues: CAWRPSAEGYTF. The CDR3 DNA reads TGTGCCTGGAGGCCCTCGGCGGAAGGCTACACCTTC.